The T cell receptor beta chain under discussion was sequenced for a study of cytomegalovirus exposure and HLA in healthy donors. Study at large: A subsequent analysis stated that the approximately 120 validation repertoires were run on the same platform as the roughly 670 first-cohort repertoires.

Clones were read by immunoSEQ multiplex PCR, and TCRdb kept only the in-frame ones, dropping some. The sample yields 100,000 to 150,000 clones, roughly 90% seen once. Findings and limits, study-wide: Many donors carried some public TCRs, although rarity characterized most TCR sequences. Subsequent analysis of the 120 or so validation repertoires found a tendency for first-cohort TCR clusters to co-occur.

From the 120-subject validation cohort, which was separate from the approximately 720-subject first cohort, the donors were drawn. About this clone: Its antigen is not identified.

The CDR3 totals 14 residues. The V gene end was trimmed by 3 bases and the J gene end by 2 bases; junction bases not matched to a gene: 5. CDR1 and CDR2 (germline): SQVTM, ANQGSEA. The source is a woman in her late teens or twenties in good health and CMV-seronegative. The chain is built from TRBV29-1 and TRBJ2-7, with 9 bases identical to TRBD1. The material sequenced was PBMCs. In nucleotides, the CDR3 is TGCAGCGTTGAGGAGGGACAGGGTACCTACGAGCAGTACTTC. It encodes CSVEEGQGTYEQYF.